The 30 T cell receptor beta chains below were found in one sample sequenced in a study of blood T cell repertoires in COVID-19. Sequencing used immunoSEQ multiplex PCR; TCRdb keeps in-frame clones, though not all of them. The sample records about 270,000 clones, 88% being singletons. The sequenced sample was PBMCs or T cells enriched from blood (not recorded which). The receptors come from a woman in her fifties or sixties who had recovered from COVID-19.

This chain joins TRBV7-9 and TRBJ1-2; 11 bases map to TRBD1. The CDR3 is made up of 14 amino acids. V was pared by 6 bases and J by 5 bases, with 5 bases of the junction left unmatched. Germline V CDR1 and CDR2: SEHNR, FQNEAQ (reference sequence). The CDR3 spells CASSLGQGAYGYTF. DNA of the CDR3: TGTGCCAGCAGTCTCGGACAGGGGGCGTATGGCTACACCTTC.

This clone occurred a few times. This chain joins TRBV7-8 and TRBJ2-5; D is unclear. The CDR3 consists of 14 residues. Germline lookup yields CDR1 SGHVS and CDR2 FQNEAQ. Trimming removed 0 bases at V and 3 bases at J, with 8 bases between. The CDR3 here is CASSLARGKETQYF. The CDR3 coding sequence is TGTGCCAGCAGCTTAGCGCGCGGCAAAGAGACCCAGTACTTC.

The rearrangement uses TRBV10-3 and TRBJ1-1, with D perhaps matching TRBD1 (5 bases). The CDR3 has 13 amino acids. Between the trimmed V and J ends, which lost 2 bases and 7 bases, there was a span of 11 bases. Germline V lookup: CDR1 ENHRY, CDR2 SYGVKD. CDR3 sequence: CAISEGGGYEAFF. As DNA, the CDR3 is TGTGCCATCAGTGAGGGCGGGGGATATGAAGCTTTCTTT.

This sequence joins TRBV20-1 and TRBJ2-1; D might be TRBD2 (5 bases). Per germline, CDR1 DFQATT and CDR2 SNEGSKA (reference sequence). This CDR3 spans 10 amino acids. V lost 4 bases to trimming and J lost 10 bases, with 8 bases between them. The CDR3 DNA reads TGCAGTGCTAATTCGGGGGAGCAGTTCTTC. Translation gives CSANSGEQFF.

This chain joins TRBV6-6 and TRBJ1-1; TRBD1 matches at 7 bases. Losses at the gene ends were 4 bases for V and 7 bases for J; bases not matched to a gene: 12. The CDR3 runs 15 residues. Germline CDR1 is MNHNY and CDR2 is SVGAGI (reference sequence). CDR3 residues: CASSWGQFMDGEAFF. CDR3 DNA sequence: TGTGCCAGCAGTTGGGGACAGTTTATGGATGGTGAAGCTTTCTTT.

This clone has a single count. The J gene is TRBJ1-6, the V gene TRBV27; D is ambiguous. The CDR3 loop spans 15 amino acids. V shed 3 bases and J shed 5 bases, with 11 bases lying between them. CDR1 MNHEY and CDR2 SMNVEV come from the germline V gene (reference sequence). DNA for the CDR3: TGTGCCAGCAGTTTCGATAGATTGCATAATTCACCCCTCCACTTT. Amino acid sequence: CASSFDRLHNSPLHF.

The chain combines TRBV6-2 or TRBV6-3 with TRBJ1-3; D possibly corresponds to TRBD1 (5 bases). Germline loops: CDR1 MNHEY, CDR2 SVGEGT. This CDR3 contains 16 residues. V was trimmed by 2 bases and J by 0 bases, leaving 11 bases between them. CDR3 sequence (DNA): TGTGCCAGCAGTTACCTGGACACCTCCTCTGGAAACACCATATATTTT. Translated, it gives CASSYLDTSSGNTIYF.

The chain couples TRBV19 to TRBJ2-1, with a possible D match to TRBD1 (6 bases). Germline V gene data show CDR1 as LNHDA and CDR2 as SQIVND (reference sequence). This CDR3 has 13 residues. This CDR3 is CASGEVLVNEQFF. CDR3 nucleotides: TGTGCGTCAGGGGAAGTGTTAGTCAATGAGCAGTTCTTC.

The chain carries TRBV19 and TRBJ1-5, with TRBD1 matching over 8 bases. After removal of 5 bases from V and 4 bases from J, the junction contained 4 bases not matched to a gene. The germline gives CDR1 LNHDA, CDR2 SQIVND (reference sequence). The CDR3 runs 14 residues. The CDR3 coding sequence is TGTGCCAGTAGTCGCCGGGACAGGAATCAGCCCCAGCATTTT. This encodes CASSRRDRNQPQHF.

This clone was seen a single time. V and J are TRBV28 and TRBJ2-7, with 8 bases aligning to TRBD1. V dropped 6 bases and J dropped 2; count of bases not matched to a gene: 3. The germline gives CDR1 MDHEN, CDR2 SYDVKM. The CDR3 has 13 amino acids. As DNA, the CDR3 is TGTGCCAGCAGATTCAGGGGGCCCTACGAGCAGTACTTC. Protein sequence: CASRFRGPYEQYF.

The chain couples TRBV15 to TRBJ2-5; 7 nucleotides align to TRBD1. V shed 1 base and J 0 bases; nucleotides not matched to a gene: 5. Germline CDR1 is LNHNV and CDR2 is YYDKDF (reference sequence). The CDR3 has 16 residues. CDR3: CATSRVQGVNQETQYF. The CDR3 nucleotides read TGTGCCACCAGCAGAGTGCAGGGGGTAAACCAAGAGACCCAGTACTTC.

The chain uses TRBV11-3 and TRBJ2-7; D is unclear. Germline CDR1 reads SGHNT; CDR2 reads YENEEA. The CDR3 runs 13 residues. The V and J ends lost 0 bases and 6 bases respectively, with 9 bases between them. The DNA for the CDR3 is TGTGCCAGCAGCTTAGAGAAGCAACGCGAGCAGTACTTC. It yields the protein CASSLEKQREQYF.

The V call is TRBV2, the J call TRBJ2-7; no clear D. The CDR3 sequence is 12 residues long. V was clipped by 8 bases and J by 2 bases, with 10 bases between them. CDR1 is SNHLY, CDR2 FYNNEI, per germline. This CDR3 reads CASSDITYEQYF. CDR3 DNA: TGTGCCAGCTCCGACATTACCTACGAGCAGTACTTC.

This clone was picked up a small number of times. This chain uses TRBV5-5 with TRBJ1-5; unclear D gene. The V end was cut by 5 bases, the J end by 4 bases, with 10 bases between. Germline V gene lookup returns CDR1 SGHKS and CDR2 YYEKEE (reference sequence). This CDR3 region has 13 residues. The CDR3 loop reads CASRWGDNQPQHF. CDR3 DNA: TGTGCCAGCAGATGGGGAGATAATCAGCCCCAGCATTTT.

This chain connects TRBV6-4 to TRBJ2-7; tentatively, D is TRBD2 (6 bases). The CDR3 runs 19 residues. The V gene's germline CDR1 is MRHNA and CDR2 SNTAGT. The V gene lost 3 bases and the J gene lost 0 bases, with 24 bases spanning the gap. The CDR3 DNA reads as TGTGCCAGCAGTGATATCCCTTGGATTTGGGACTGGAGCTCCTACGAGCAGTACTTC. It translates to CASSDIPWIWDWSSYEQYF.

This clone has only one observation. The V call is TRBV4-1, the J call TRBJ2-2; TRBD1 matches at 7 bases. J lost 7 bases, V lost 3 bases, and 2 bases had no gene match. The germline V gene has CDR1 MGHRA and CDR2 YSYEKL. This CDR3 spans 13 amino acids. CDR3 in amino acids: CASSQGTVGELFF. DNA of the CDR3: TGCGCCAGCAGCCAGGGGACAGTCGGGGAGCTGTTTTTT.

This chain connects TRBV27 to TRBJ2-1; the match to TRBD1 covers 8 bases. The CDR3 covers 13 residues. The germline gives CDR1 MNHEY, CDR2 SMNVEV (reference sequence). The V segment lost 2 bases and the J segment 10 bases; nucleotides outside the gene matches: 4. CDR3 region: CASSLGQGDEQFF. In nucleotides, the CDR3 is TGTGCCAGCAGTTTAGGACAGGGTGACGAGCAGTTCTTC.

Of note for this clone: At one end, the junction sequence differs from germline, possibly due to a read error. The chain carries TRBV7-7 and TRBJ2-5, with 14 bases lining up with TRBD2. The CDR3 sequence is 15 residues long. CDR1 and CDR2 from the germline V gene are SSHAT and FNYEAQ (reference sequence). The CDR3 reads CASSVGTSGRETQYF. The CDR3 DNA sequence: TGTGCTAGCAGCGTAGGGACTAGCGGGAGAGAGACCCAGTACTTC.

The J gene is TRBJ2-2, the V gene TRBV5-1, with 8 bases aligning to TRBD1. The CDR3 covers 14 residues. Trimming removed 3 bases from V and 7 bases from J; junction bases left unmatched: 5. Germline lookup yields CDR1 SGHRS and CDR2 YFSETQ. CDR3 sequence: CASSSQGAGGELFF. For the CDR3, the DNA is TGCGCCAGCAGCTCGCAGGGGGCTGGCGGGGAGCTGTTTTTT.

The chain is built from TRBV6-5 and TRBJ1-3; no reliable D call. The CDR3 totals 16 residues. The germline V gene has CDR1 MNHEY and CDR2 SVGAGI. The ends were cut back, 0 bases at V and 0 bases at J, with 9 bases in the middle. The CDR3 sequence: CASSYSAAASGNTIYF. The CDR3, as DNA: TGTGCCAGCAGTTACTCGGCCGCCGCCTCTGGAAACACCATATATTTT.

The chain is built from TRBV3-1 (or the pseudogene TRBV3-2) and TRBJ1-6; TRBD1 might be the D (5 bases). CDR3 length equals 15 residues. V was clipped by 0 bases and J by 7 bases, with 10 bases between them. Germline V lookup: CDR1 LGHDT, CDR2 YNNKEL (reference sequence). CDR3 sequence: CASSQDWGRNSPLHF. The CDR3 DNA reads TGTGCCAGCAGCCAAGATTGGGGCAGGAATTCACCCCTCCACTTT.

The chain employs TRBV7-3 and TRBJ2-2, with D tentatively TRBD2 (6 bases). V dropped 5 bases and J dropped 5 bases, with 15 bases sitting between them. Germline CDR1 and CDR2: SGHTA and FQGTGA. The CDR3 is made up of 15 amino acids. The DNA for the CDR3 is TGTGCCAGCAGCCCCGCGGGGTTAAAAACCGGGGAGCTGTTTTTT. Residues: CASSPAGLKTGELFF.

J is TRBJ1-2 and V is TRBV30; perhaps TRBD1 as D (6 bases). This CDR3 is built from 15 residues. Deletions cut 0 bases from V and 1 base from J, with 12 bases between. CDR1 and CDR2 (germline): GTSNPN, SVGIG (reference sequence). DNA of the CDR3: TGTGCCTGGAGTGTACCCAGGGGCTTTAACTATGGCTACACCTTC. This gives the protein CAWSVPRGFNYGYTF.

V is TRBV18 and J is TRBJ2-1; weak D call: TRBD2 (6 bases). With 2 bases removed from V and 5 bases from J, the gap between germline ends came to 13 bases. The CDR3 length is 15 residues. Germline assignment: CDR1 KGHSH and CDR2 LQKENI. CDR3 nucleotides: TGTGCCAGCTCACCATCGGAGGGCCTCCACAATGAGCAGTTCTTC. The encoded protein is CASSPSEGLHNEQFF.

V usage is TRBV28 and J usage is TRBJ1-3; D not resolved. Germline V CDR1 and CDR2: MDHEN, SYDVKM. CDR3 size: 14 residues. V shed 6 bases and J shed 1 base, with 10 bases lying between them. Here the CDR3 DNA reads TGTGCCAGCAGGAAGGAGGGATCTGGAAACACCATATATTTT. Translating gives CASRKEGSGNTIYF. Variable domain in full (rest from reference TRBV28 and TRBJ1-3): DVKVTQSSRYLVKRTGEKVFLECVQDMDHENMFWYRQDPGLGLRLIYFSYDVKMKEKGDIPEGYSVSREKKERFSLILESASTNQTSMYLCASRKEGSGNTIYFGEGSWLTVV.

CDR3 DNA sequence: TGCAGCGCCACTCAGGGGAACTATGGCTACACCTTC. Translated: CSATQGNYGYTF. The chain couples TRBV29-1 to TRBJ1-2, with D perhaps TRBD1 (6 bases). Germline assignment: CDR1 SQVTM and CDR2 ANQGSEA. CDR3 length: 12 residues. Trimming cost V 7 bases and J 2 bases, with 11 bases left between them.

This sequence joins TRBV18 and TRBJ1-4; 9 bases fit TRBD1. The J segment lost 0 bases and the V segment lost 0 bases, leaving 5 bases of the junction unmatched. The germline CDR1 and CDR2 sequences are KGHSH and LQKENI. The CDR3 is 18 amino acids. CDR3 in DNA: TGTGCCAGCTCACCACCTCAGGGACAGGGAGCAACTAATGAAAAACTGTTTTTT. Its protein product is CASSPPQGQGATNEKLFF.

This clone has more than one count but fewer than ten. The CDR3 DNA follows: TGTGCCAGCAGCCCTGGCAGGGGGCTCTACTATGGCTACACCTTC. Its protein is CASSPGRGLYYGYTF. This chain uses TRBV13 with TRBJ1-2, with 8 bases fitting TRBD1. The CDR3 runs to 15 residues. With V trimmed by 5 bases and J by 3 bases, 8 bases remained unmatched. Germline V gene data show CDR1 as PRHDT and CDR2 as FYEKMQ (reference sequence).

The chain carries TRBV5-6 and TRBJ2-7; perhaps TRBD2 as D (6 bases). V was cut by 2 bases and J by 7 bases, with 28 bases left in between. The germline V gene has CDR1 SGHDT and CDR2 YYEEEE. The CDR3 covers 18 residues. The CDR3 protein is CASSLSGIRTARGLEQYF. CDR3 nucleotides: TGTGCCAGCAGCTTAAGTGGGATACGAACCGCAAGAGGACTAGAGCAGTACTTC.

The chain uses TRBV28 and TRBJ1-2; maybe TRBD1 (5 bases). The germline V gene has CDR1 MDHEN and CDR2 SYDVKM. The length of the CDR3 is 17 residues. V dropped 1 base and J dropped 4 bases, with 19 bases sitting between them. The chain's CDR3 is CASSLSAGTRASYGYTF. The CDR3 nucleotides read TGTGCCAGCAGTTTATCCGCGGGGACGAGGGCCTCCTATGGCTACACCTTC.